This T cell receptor beta chain was obtained from a study of a mutant IDH1 vaccine in newly diagnosed glioma (dated by TCRdb to the early 2020s). Study-level background: Patients received eight vaccinations in weeks 1, 3, 5, 7, 11, 15, 19 and 23, corresponding to visits V03 through V10. Vaccination began 4-6 weeks after radiotherapy alone, or alongside temozolomide cycles in the chemotherapy-containing groups. Longitudinal TCRB deep sequencing was done for some 25 treated patients, wherever samples were available for exploratory analyses. Peripheral blood was collected at six visits: V03 (baseline), V05, V07, V10, V12 and V13. Before enrollment, most patients had been given radiochemotherapy with temozolomide as standard therapy, while the rest had received either radiotherapy alone or temozolomide alone. Of the 25 to 35 patients who were treated, approximately 60% were male and around 40% were female, and the mean age was around 41 years.

A remark on this clone: Its specific antigen is unknown. No base qualities exist here, and no much larger clone lies one base off it.

The library relied on the immunoSEQ multiplex PCR assay. Rearranged TCR beta chain sequences were amplified with the hsTCRB Kit following the manufacturer's protocol. TCRB libraries were sequenced on an Illumina MiSeq. In the original analysis: The kit vendor's proprietary platform handled demultiplexing, trimming and gene mapping. The table was pulled from immuneACCESS by TCRdb, which kept in-frame rearrangements only. Such tables lose some clones; where checked, under half of the loss comes from unresolved V genes, and the rest has no known cause. V, J and clone size derive from that table, while D and trimming were established from the DNA sequence. For this sample there are some 28,000 clones; approximately 82% appear just once. The leading ten clones occupy around a sixth of the sample. V loses 4 bases of germline sequence and J loses 7 bases, and the interval between the two ends is 11 bases. The cysteine opens and the phenylalanine closes a CDR3 of 14 amino acids. The CDR3 DNA has 42 bases and is translated from base 1. From a lookup of the germline V gene, CDR1 and CDR2 are MGHRA and YSYEKL.

In the paper's terms, the time point label means: week 23, last vaccination. Each vaccine dose was 300 ug of a 20-mer mutant IDH1 peptide in Montanide, given subcutaneously with topical imiquimod. All donors had newly diagnosed IDH1-mutant astrocytomas of WHO grade 3 or 4 that showed loss of nuclear ATRX. The samples were drawn from NOA16, a multicentre, single-arm, open-label phase I trial in Germany that tested a mutant IDH1 peptide vaccine in humans for the first time. Genomic DNA for TCRB sequencing was extracted from EDTA blood using the DNeasy Blood and Tissue Kit. What the study reported, not specific to this receptor: PBMC samples for TCRB deep sequencing were selected based on availability. It was noted by the authors that analyses of patient blood samples could not be reproduced owing to sample limitations. Pseudoprogression seemed to be unrelated to changes in the top peripheral T cell clonotypes found by TCRB sequencing. Immune responses induced by the vaccine were seen in approximately 93% of patients across multiple MHC alleles.

The source was PBMCs, collected from a glioma patient whose treatment included an IDH1 peptide vaccine. This clonotype was sampled from a woman aged 25-40 years with glioma. The rearranged chain carries TRBV4-1 and TRBJ2-6; the D gene assignment is ambiguous. The nucleotide sequence reads as follows: TGCGCCAGCAGCCTTTATCTCGGTGCCAACGTCCTGACTTTC. The encoded protein is CASSLYLGANVLTF.